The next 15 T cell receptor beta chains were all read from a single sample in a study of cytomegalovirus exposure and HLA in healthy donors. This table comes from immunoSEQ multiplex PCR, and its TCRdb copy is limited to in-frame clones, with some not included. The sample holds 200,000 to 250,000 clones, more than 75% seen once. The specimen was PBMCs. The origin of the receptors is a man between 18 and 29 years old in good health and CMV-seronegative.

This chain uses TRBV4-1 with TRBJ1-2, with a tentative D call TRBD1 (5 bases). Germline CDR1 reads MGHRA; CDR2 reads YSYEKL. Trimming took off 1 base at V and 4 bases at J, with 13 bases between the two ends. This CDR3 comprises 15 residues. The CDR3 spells CASSQAWGDGYGYTF. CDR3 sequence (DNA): TGCGCCAGCAGCCAAGCCTGGGGGGATGGCTATGGCTACACCTTC.

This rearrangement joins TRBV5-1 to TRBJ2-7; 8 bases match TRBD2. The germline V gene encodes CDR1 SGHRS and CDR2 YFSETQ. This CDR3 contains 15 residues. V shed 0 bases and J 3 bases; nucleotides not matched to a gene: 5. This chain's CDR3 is CASSLAGLAGYEQYF. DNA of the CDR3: TGCGCCAGCAGCTTGGCCGGCCTAGCGGGCTACGAGCAGTACTTC.

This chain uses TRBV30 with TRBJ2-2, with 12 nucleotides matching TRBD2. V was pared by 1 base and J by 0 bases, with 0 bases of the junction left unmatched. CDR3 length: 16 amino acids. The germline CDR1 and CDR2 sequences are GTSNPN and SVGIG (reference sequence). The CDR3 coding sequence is TGTGCCTGGAGTGGACTAGCGGGAGCGAACACCGGGGAGCTGTTTTTT. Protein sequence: CAWSGLAGANTGELFF.

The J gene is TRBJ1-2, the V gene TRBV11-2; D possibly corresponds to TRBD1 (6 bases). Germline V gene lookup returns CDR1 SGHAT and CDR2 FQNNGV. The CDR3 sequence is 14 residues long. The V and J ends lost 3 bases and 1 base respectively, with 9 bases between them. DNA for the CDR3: TGTGCCAGCAGCTTTAGCAGGGGTAACTATGGCTACACCTTC. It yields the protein CASSFSRGNYGYTF.

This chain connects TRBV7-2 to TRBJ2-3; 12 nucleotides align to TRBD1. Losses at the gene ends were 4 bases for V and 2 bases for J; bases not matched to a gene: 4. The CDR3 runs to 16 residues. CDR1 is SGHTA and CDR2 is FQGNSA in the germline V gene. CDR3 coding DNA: TGTGCCAGCAGCTCCCGGGACAGGGGGCTCACAGATACGCAGTATTTT. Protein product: CASSSRDRGLTDTQYF.

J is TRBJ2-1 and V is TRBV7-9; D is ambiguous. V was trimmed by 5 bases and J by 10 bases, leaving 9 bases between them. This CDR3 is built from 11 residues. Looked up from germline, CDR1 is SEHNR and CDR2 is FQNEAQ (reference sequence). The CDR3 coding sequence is TGTGCCAGCAGCAAGTCTAGGGAGCAGTTCTTC. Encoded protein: CASSKSREQFF.

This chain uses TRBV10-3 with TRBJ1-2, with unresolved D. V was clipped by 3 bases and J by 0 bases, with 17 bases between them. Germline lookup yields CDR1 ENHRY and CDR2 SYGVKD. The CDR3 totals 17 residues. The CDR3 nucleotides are TGTGCCATCAGTGATTGGGCAGAGCCGTCCTCTAACTATGGCTACACCTTC. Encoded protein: CAISDWAEPSSNYGYTF.

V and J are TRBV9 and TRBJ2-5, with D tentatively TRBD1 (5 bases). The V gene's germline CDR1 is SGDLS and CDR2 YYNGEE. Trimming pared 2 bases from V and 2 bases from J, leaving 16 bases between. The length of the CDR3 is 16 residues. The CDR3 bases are TGTGCCAGCAGCGTCCCGGATGGAAGGGGACAAGAGACCCAGTACTTC. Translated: CASSVPDGRGQETQYF.

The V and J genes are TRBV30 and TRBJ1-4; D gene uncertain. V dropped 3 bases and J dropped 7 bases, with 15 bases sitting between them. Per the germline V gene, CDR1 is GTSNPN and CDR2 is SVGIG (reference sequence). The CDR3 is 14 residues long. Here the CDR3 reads CAWRVGRGIEKLFF. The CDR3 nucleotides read TGTGCCTGGAGGGTAGGCCGGGGAATTGAAAAACTGTTTTTT.

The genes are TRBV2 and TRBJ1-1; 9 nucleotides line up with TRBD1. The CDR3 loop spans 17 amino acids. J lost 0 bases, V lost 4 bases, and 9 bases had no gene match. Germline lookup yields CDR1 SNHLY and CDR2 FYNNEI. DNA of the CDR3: TGTGCCAGCAGTGTAGGGGGGACAGGGAGGATGAACACTGAAGCTTTCTTT. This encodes CASSVGGTGRMNTEAFF.

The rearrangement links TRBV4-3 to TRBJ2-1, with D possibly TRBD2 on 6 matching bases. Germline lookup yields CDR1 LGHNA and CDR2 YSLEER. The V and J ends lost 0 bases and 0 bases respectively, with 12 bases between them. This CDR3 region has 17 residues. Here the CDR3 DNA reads TGCGCCAGCAGCCAAGATCCTGGGGGAGGCTCCTACAATGAGCAGTTCTTC. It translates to CASSQDPGGGSYNEQFF.

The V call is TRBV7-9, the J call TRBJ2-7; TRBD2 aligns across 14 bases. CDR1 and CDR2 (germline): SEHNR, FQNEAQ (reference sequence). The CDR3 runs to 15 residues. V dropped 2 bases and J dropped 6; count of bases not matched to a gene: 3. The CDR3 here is CASSLLGTSGGEQYF. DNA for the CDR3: TGTGCCAGCAGCTTACTCGGGACTAGCGGGGGCGAGCAGTACTTC.

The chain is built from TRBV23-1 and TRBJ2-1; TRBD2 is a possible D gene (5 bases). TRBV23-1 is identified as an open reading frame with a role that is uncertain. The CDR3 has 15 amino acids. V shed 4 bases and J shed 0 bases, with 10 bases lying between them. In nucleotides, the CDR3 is TGCGCCAGCAGTCGGATCGGGAACTCCTACAATGAGCAGTTCTTC. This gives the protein CASSRIGNSYNEQFF.

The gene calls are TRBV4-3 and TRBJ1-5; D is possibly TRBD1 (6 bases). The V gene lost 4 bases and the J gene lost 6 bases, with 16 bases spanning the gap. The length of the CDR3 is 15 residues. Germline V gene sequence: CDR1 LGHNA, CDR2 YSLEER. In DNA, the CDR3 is TGCGCCAGCAGCCGAGTAGCTGGGACACTTCAGCCCCAGCATTTT. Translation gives CASSRVAGTLQPQHF.

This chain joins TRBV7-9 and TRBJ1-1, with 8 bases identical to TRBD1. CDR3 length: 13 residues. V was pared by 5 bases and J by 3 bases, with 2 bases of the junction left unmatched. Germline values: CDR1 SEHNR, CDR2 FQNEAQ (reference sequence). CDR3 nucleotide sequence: TGTGCCAGCAGCCTGACAGGGGACACTGAAGCTTTCTTT. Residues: CASSLTGDTEAFF. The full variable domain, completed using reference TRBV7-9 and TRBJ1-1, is DTGVSQNPRHKITKRGQNVTFRCDPISEHNRLYWYRQTLGQGPEFLTYFQNEAQLEKSRLLSDRFSAERPKGSFSTLEIQRTEQGDSAMYLCASSLTGDTEAFFGQGTRLTVV.